These 15 T cell receptor beta chains were all obtained from the same sample, sequenced in a study of response to subunit inactivated influenza vaccine. MiXCR, run by TCRdb on the RT-PCR reads, gives a single entry per CDR3 protein. The sample carries 550,000 to 650,000 distinct CDR3 sequences, approximately 10% recorded once. The input for sequencing was PBMCs from blood, taken on the day of vaccination. These receptors all stem from a man aged 45 to 65 who received an inactivated influenza vaccine.

At least ten counts were recorded for this clonotype. The J gene is TRBJ2-3, the V gene TRBV12-3 or TRBV12-4; D unresolved. The CDR3 contains 14 residues. Trimming left V 6 bases short and J 0 bases short, with 10 bases between. CDR3 coding DNA: TGTGCCAGCAGCCACGCGTCTAGCACAGATACGCAGTATTTT. Its translation: CASSHASSTDTQYF.

The genes are TRBV7-3 and TRBJ2-1; D may be TRBD2 (6 bases). The CDR3 totals 15 residues. Germline-derived CDR1 and CDR2 are SGHTA and FQGTGA. V lost 4 bases, J lost 3 bases, and 13 bases lay in between. CDR3 in amino acids: CASSSRRELYNEQFF. CDR3 bases: TGTGCCAGCAGCTCACGGCGGGAACTCTACAATGAGCAGTTCTTC. Together with reference TRBV7-3 and TRBJ2-1, the CDR3 gives the full variable domain: GAGVSQTPSNKVTEKGKYVELRCDPISGHTALYWYRQSLGQGPEFLIYFQGTGAADDSGLPNDRFFAVRPEGSVSTLKIQRTERGDSAVYLCASSSRRELYNEQFFGPGTRLTVL.

A few counts support this clonotype. The rearrangement links TRBV20-1 to TRBJ1-2, with D hard to call. The CDR3 loop spans 12 amino acids. V gave up 1 base and J gave up 8 bases, with 11 bases separating them. From germline, CDR1 is DFQATT and CDR2 SNEGSKA (reference sequence). The CDR3 DNA is TGCAGTGCTAGAGGGTCCCCAAAGGGCTACACCTTC. It yields the protein CSARGSPKGYTF.

This clonotype was seen many times. This chain uses TRBV6-1 with TRBJ1-4; 9 nucleotides match TRBD1. The CDR3 spans 15 residues. Germline lookup yields CDR1 MNHNS and CDR2 SASEGT. The V gene end was trimmed by 5 bases and the J gene end by 4 bases; junction bases not matched to a gene: 5. The DNA for the CDR3 is TGTGCCAGCAGTAATCCGACAGGGGGTAATGAAAAACTGTTTTTT. This encodes CASSNPTGGNEKLFF.

This clonotype has only a few counts. The chain links TRBV14 to TRBJ2-1, with TRBD2 matching 11 bases. Trimming cost V 0 bases and J 4 bases; bases outside gene matches: 5. Germline CDR1 reads SGHDN; CDR2 reads FVKESK. This CDR3 spans 17 amino acids. The CDR3 loop reads CASSQEGTSGRYNEQFF. The DNA of the CDR3 is TGTGCCAGCAGCCAAGAGGGGACTAGCGGAAGATACAATGAGCAGTTCTTC.

The V call is TRBV19, the J call TRBJ1-1, with 10 bases lining up with TRBD1. With V trimmed by 6 bases and J by 1 base, 5 bases remained unmatched. CDR1 is LNHDA and CDR2 is SQIVND in the germline V gene (reference sequence). The CDR3 spans 15 residues. Here the CDR3 reads CASSRTGGPNTEAFF. The CDR3 DNA is TGTGCCAGTAGCCGGACAGGGGGTCCGAACACTGAAGCTTTCTTT. Variable domain in full (rest from reference TRBV19 and TRBJ1-1): DGGITQSPKYLFRKEGQNVTLSCEQNLNHDAMYWYRQDPGQGLRLIYYSQIVNDFQKGDIAEGYSVSREKKESFPLTVTSAQKNPTAFYLCASSRTGGPNTEAFFGQGTRLTVV.

The chain has TRBV6-5 and TRBJ2-5; maybe TRBD1 (5 bases). Germline V CDR1 and CDR2: MNHEY, SVGAGI. CDR3 length: 14 amino acids. V was shortened by 0 bases and J by 4 bases, with 9 bases between the two germline ends. This CDR3 is CASSYSPGRETQYF. The CDR3 nucleotides are TGTGCCAGCAGTTACTCACCAGGGCGAGAGACCCAGTACTTC.

The chain recombines TRBV3-1 with TRBJ2-7; TRBD2 aligns across 7 bases. The CDR3 sequence is 14 residues long. Germline trimming cut 5 bases from V and 3 bases from J; bases unmatched to any gene: 7. Germline CDR1 and CDR2: LGHDT and YNNKEL (reference sequence). The CDR3 is CASSRREIGYEQYF. The CDR3 DNA sequence: TGTGCCAGCAGCAGGCGGGAGATTGGCTACGAGCAGTACTTC.

This clonotype was recorded a few times. The gene calls are TRBV20-1 and TRBJ2-1; 9 positions match TRBD1. J lost 5 bases, V lost 3 bases, and 11 bases had no gene match. This CDR3 has 16 residues. Germline CDR1 and CDR2: DFQATT and SNEGSKA (reference sequence). The CDR3 sequence is CSASVMGTGTHNEQFF. In DNA, the CDR3 is TGCAGTGCTAGTGTAATGGGGACAGGGACCCACAATGAGCAGTTCTTC.

This clonotype was recorded a few times. The genes are TRBV14 and TRBJ2-7, with D perhaps being TRBD1 or TRBD2 (6 bases each). In germline, CDR1 is SGHDN, CDR2 FVKESK. The CDR3 is 17 amino acids. V lost 3 bases and J 6 bases, leaving 24 bases between the germline ends. CDR3 region: CASSHSPDGGDHAEQYF. The DNA of the CDR3 is TGTGCCAGCAGCCACTCGCCCGACGGGGGCGATCACGCCGAGCAGTACTTC.

J is TRBJ1-6 and V is TRBV9; TRBD1 is a possible D gene (5 bases). Germline values: CDR1 SGDLS, CDR2 YYNGEE. Trimming removed 3 bases at V and 9 bases at J, with 16 bases between. CDR3 length: 15 residues. CDR3 bases: TGTGCCAGCAGCGCCGTTGGGGGTGCCTTTTCACCCCTCCACTTT. It yields the protein CASSAVGGAFSPLHF. Supplemented by reference TRBV9 and TRBJ1-6, the full variable domain reads DSGVTQTPKHLITATGQRVTLRCSPRSGDLSVYWYQQSLDQGLQFLIQYYNGEERAKGNILERFSAQQFPDLHSELNLSSLELGDSALYFCASSAVGGAFSPLHFGNGTRLTVT.

The chain links TRBV20-1 to TRBJ2-7; 8 bases agree with TRBD1. The trim removed 2 bases at V and 2 bases at J, leaving 8 bases unmatched. The CDR3 extends over 15 amino acids. Germline V gives CDR1 DFQATT, CDR2 SNEGSKA (reference sequence). The CDR3 loop is CSARPGQGRTYEQYF. The CDR3 DNA reads as TGCAGTGCTAGACCAGGACAGGGTAGGACCTACGAGCAGTACTTC.

Note on this clonotype: A much larger clone lies a single base off, so this may be a read error. The chain links TRBV7-9 to TRBJ2-7; TRBD1 matches 9 bases. The CDR3 loop spans 16 amino acids. Per germline, CDR1 SEHNR and CDR2 FQNEAQ (reference sequence). V trimming: 2 bases; J trimming: 6 bases; junction bases outside the gene matches: 11. CDR3 in amino acids: CASSLIPGTGISEQYF. CDR3 DNA: TGTGCCAGCAGCTTAATTCCAGGGACAGGGATCAGCGAGCAGTACTTC. Combining the CDR3 with reference TRBV7-9 and TRBJ2-7 gives the whole variable domain DTGVSQNPRHKITKRGQNVTFRCDPISEHNRLYWYRQTLGQGPEFLTYFQNEAQLEKSRLLSDRFSAERPKGSFSTLEIQRTEQGDSAMYLCASSLIPGTGISEQYFGPGTRLTVT.

V is TRBV28 and J is TRBJ2-5, with a weak D call TRBD1 (7 bases). This CDR3 spans 14 amino acids. V was pared by 7 bases and J by 5 bases, with 17 bases between. Germline CDR1 is MDHEN and CDR2 is SYDVKM. The CDR3 protein is CASNTVGGGETQYF. The CDR3 nucleotides read TGTGCCAGCAACACCGTTGGAGGGGGCGAGACCCAGTACTTC.

This clonotype was observed a handful of times. This CDR3 is CASSYPLRGEGLDTQYF. The CDR3 nucleotides are TGTGCCAGCAGTTACCCACTCCGAGGGGAGGGCCTCGATACGCAGTATTTT. V is TRBV6-2 or TRBV6-3 and J is TRBJ2-3; 7 bases align to TRBD2. Germline V gene data show CDR1 as MNHEY and CDR2 as SVGEGT. The CDR3 totals 17 residues. V lost 2 bases, J lost 6 bases, and 14 bases stayed unmatched.